Listed below are T cell receptor beta chains from one sample, sequenced in a study of T cell responses to AZD1222 COVID-19 vaccine. This table comes from immunoSEQ multiplex PCR, and its TCRdb copy is limited to in-frame clones, with some not included. The sample consists of approximately 110,000 clones, about nine tenths of them appearing once. Sequenced material: peripheral blood, taken on day 0 of AZD1222 vaccination. The receptors come from an adult in good health. CDR3s include the opening cysteine and the closing phenylalanine or tryptophan. The D gene is left open where the match is weak. Clone size is given for some rows only: seen once, a few or many times, or a class if the clone is expanded.

>TRBV19|-|TRBJ1-6|-
TGTGCCAGTAGTAGCTTCGGTGGTAATTCACCCCTCCACTTT
CASSSFGGNSPLHF
>TRBV28|-|TRBJ2-3|-
TGTGCCAGCAGTTTATACGGACGCACAGATACGCAGTATTTT
CASSLYGRTDTQYF
>TRBV7-2|TRBD2|TRBJ2-3|-
TGTGCCAGCAGCTCGGGACTAGATGGGCTTGCAGATACGCAGTATTTT
CASSSGLDGLADTQYF
>TRBV6-4|-|TRBJ2-1|-
TGTGCCAGCACCTCTGGTGGTGAGCAGTTCTTC
CASTSGGEQFF
>TRBV3-1/TRBV3-2|TRBD2|TRBJ2-3|-
TGTGCCAGCAGCCAAGAACCCCAACTAGCGCCAGATACGCAGTATTTT
CASSQEPQLAPDTQYF
>TRBV12-5|TRBD2|TRBJ2-5|-
TGTGCTAGTGGTACGGGAGGGGGAGAGACCCAGTACTTC
CASGTGGGETQYF
>TRBV21-1|-|TRBJ2-5|-
TGTGCCAGCAGCAAAGTCGAGACCCAGTACTTC
CASSKVETQYF
>TRBV11-2|-|TRBJ2-1|-
TGTGCCAGCAGCTACGACAATGAGCAGTTCTTC
CASSYDNEQFF
>TRBV2|-|TRBJ1-5|-
TGTGCCAGCACCCGGGACGGAGAATGGGATCAGCCCCAGCATTTT
CASTRDGEWDQPQHF
>TRBV24-1|TRBD1|TRBJ2-3|-
TGTGCCACCAGTGATTCGCAGGGGGCGGATACGCAGTATTTT
CATSDSQGADTQYF
>TRBV6-5|-|TRBJ2-5|-
TGTGCCAGCAGTTACTCGATTAGGCCACAAGAGACCCAGTACTTC
CASSYSIRPQETQYF
>TRBV28|TRBD1|TRBJ1-4|-
TGTGCCAGCAGTCAAAACAGGGGTTCTGAAAAACTGTTTTTT
CASSQNRGSEKLFF
>TRBV11-2|-|TRBJ2-1|-
TGTGCCAGCAGCCGTACAGATAGCTCCTACAATGAGCAGTTCTTC
CASSRTDSSYNEQFF
>TRBV28|TRBD1|TRBJ1-4|-
TGTGCCAGCAGGGGACAGGGCCATGAAAAACTGTTTTTT
CASRGQGHEKLFF
>TRBV28|-|TRBJ2-5|-
TGTGCCAGCAGGCCGAACAGGGTCCAAGAGACCCAGTACTTC
CASRPNRVQETQYF
>TRBV28|TRBD1|TRBJ1-5|-
TGTGCCAGCAGTTCCCTGGGGACAGGGGGCAGAAAGTGGCAGCCCCAGCATTTT
CASSSLGTGGRKWQPQHF
>TRBV12-3/TRBV12-4|-|TRBJ2-1|-
TGTGCCAGCAGTCCCCGAAGGAGTGAGCAGTTCTTC
CASSPRRSEQFF
>TRBV18|TRBD1|TRBJ1-6|-
TGTGCCAGCTCACCCGTAGACAGGGGGAATTCACCCCTCCACTTT
CASSPVDRGNSPLHF
>TRBV6-2/TRBV6-3|-|TRBJ1-4|-
TGTGCCAGCAGTTACTCCAGTACAACTAATGAAAAACTGTTTTTT
CASSYSSTTNEKLFF
>TRBV18|-|TRBJ1-5|-
TGTGCCAGCTCACTAGACATAGATCAGCCCCAGCATTTT
CASSLDIDQPQHF
>TRBV20-1|-|TRBJ2-1|-
TGCAGTGCTAGTCAGGGGAGTACTTCTCAAGAGCAGTTCTTC
CSASQGSTSQEQFF
>TRBV7-2|-|TRBJ2-7|once
TGTGCCAGCAGCTCCCGGGCCCCGTACGAGCAGTACTTC
CASSSRAPYEQYF
>TRBV18|-|TRBJ2-7|-
TGTGCCAGCTCACTCGACGGAGGGGCCTACGAGCAGTACTTC
CASSLDGGAYEQYF
>TRBV7-8|-|TRBJ2-5|-
TGTGCCAGCAGCCCCTTTATCCAGCAAGAGACCCAGTACTTC
CASSPFIQQETQYF
>TRBV6-5|TRBD1|TRBJ2-2|-
TGTGCCAGCAGTTATCGCAGGGGGCGAAACGGGGAGCTGTTTTTT
CASSYRRGRNGELFF
>TRBV30|-|TRBJ2-3|-
TGTGCCTGGAGTGTGGGGGCCGCGGCTAGCACAGATACGCAGTATTTT
CAWSVGAAASTDTQYF
>TRBV5-8|-|TRBJ1-1|-
TGTGCCAGCAGCTTGGCGGGTTCGGACACTGAAGCTTTCTTT
CASSLAGSDTEAFF
>TRBV6-4|TRBD1|TRBJ2-7|-
TGTGCCAGCATAACCGACCGGGACAGACAATACGAGCAGTACTTC
CASITDRDRQYEQYF
>TRBV7-9|-|TRBJ1-4|-
TGTGCCAGCAGCCCTACCGGGACCTTTCTTGAAAAACTGTTTTTT
CASSPTGTFLEKLFF
>TRBV24-1|-|TRBJ2-2|-
TGTGCCACCAGTAGCCAGGCCCCGAACACCGGGGAGCTGTTTTTT
CATSSQAPNTGELFF
>TRBV12-2|-|TRBJ2-7|-
TGTGCAAGTCGCTTCTCTCCGGGACTAGCGGGGGAGTTCTACGAGCAGTACTTC
CASRFSPGLAGEFYEQYF
>TRBV30|-|TRBJ1-2|-
TGTGCCTGGAAAAGTCCGGGGGTTGGATATGGCTACACCTTC
CAWKSPGVGYGYTF
>TRBV5-1|TRBD1|TRBJ1-2|-
TGCGCCAGCAGCTCCACAGGGGGCGCAGGGGGCTACACCTTC
CASSSTGGAGGYTF
>TRBV7-2|TRBD2|TRBJ2-3|-
TGTGCCAGCAGCTTTGGGGGGGCAGATACGCAGTATTTT
CASSFGGADTQYF
>TRBV27|TRBD2|TRBJ2-1|few
TGTGCCAGCAGTAGCGTCGCGACTAGCGGTTACAATGAGCAGTTCTTC
CASSSVATSGYNEQFF
>TRBV19|TRBD1|TRBJ2-2|-
TGTGCCAGTAGTACCCTTCGAGGACAGGCGAGGACCGGGGAGCTGTTTTTT
CASSTLRGQARTGELFF
>TRBV7-8|TRBD2|TRBJ2-7|-
TGTGCCAGCAGCTTAGTGGGCGGGGGAAGCTCCTACGAGCAGTACTTC
CASSLVGGGSSYEQYF
>TRBV27|-|TRBJ1-5|-
TGTGCCAGCAGTTTCACCGGGGGGTTAAATAATCAGCCCCAGCATTTT
CASSFTGGLNNQPQHF
>TRBV30|-|TRBJ1-4|-
TGTGCCTGGAGTGTAAAAAGGGGGGAGGCTAATGAAAAACTGTTTTTT
CAWSVKRGEANEKLFF
>TRBV5-1|TRBD1|TRBJ1-5|-
TGCGCCAGCAGTATAGGGACAGGGGGTCAGCCCCAGCATTTT
CASSIGTGGQPQHF
>TRBV7-2|-|TRBJ2-1|-
TGTGCCAGCAGCCCAGACGGACTGTTCAATGAGCAGTTCTTC
CASSPDGLFNEQFF
>TRBV3-1/TRBV3-2|-|TRBJ1-1|-
TGTGCCAGCAGCCCTGAGACGAGGAGGGCTGAAGCTTTCTTT
CASSPETRRAEAFF
>TRBV4-3|-|TRBJ2-7|-
TGCGCCAGCAGCCATGGACTGAGCTCCTACGAGCAGTACTTC
CASSHGLSSYEQYF
>TRBV28|-|TRBJ2-5|-
TGTGCCAGCAGTTTCGTAGGGGGACTGGAGACCCAGTACTTC
CASSFVGGLETQYF
>TRBV28|TRBD1|TRBJ2-5|-
TGTGCCAGCTCCCCCAAACCTTCCCGGGACAGACTACAAGAGACCCAGTACTTC
CASSPKPSRDRLQETQYF
>TRBV19|-|TRBJ2-6|once
TGTGCCAGTAGTATAGAGGCGGGGCCTGGGGCCAACGTCCTGACTTTC
CASSIEAGPGANVLTF